This T cell receptor (beta chain) appears in the sequencing data of a study of PD-L1 blockade in urothelial cancer. The overall study: Blood samples contained a median about 140,000 T cells.

Regarding the study as a whole: Patients with durable benefit had greater blood expansion of tumor-associated TCR clones 3 weeks into treatment.

TCRdb's table, derived via immunoSEQ multiplex PCR, lists solely in-frame clones and lacks some. This table has tens of thousands of clones, 70% to 90% appearing once. Stated time point: pretreatment peripheral blood. Urothelial carcinoma, locally advanced or metastatic, affected the patients. V gave up 0 bases and J gave up 2 bases, with 8 bases separating them. The CDR3 contains 14 residues. CDR1 is SGHTA and CDR2 is FQGNSA in the germline V gene. In regard to this clone: The antigen remains undetermined.

V is TRBV7-2 and J is TRBJ2-7, with no clear D. The sample here was PBMCs, taken around atezolizumab (anti-PD-L1) treatment. The TCR comes from a man aged 60-69 years with urothelial cancer. The CDR3 sequence is CASSLAVAAYEQYF. In DNA, the CDR3 is TGTGCCAGCAGCTTAGCTGTCGCGGCCTACGAGCAGTACTTC.